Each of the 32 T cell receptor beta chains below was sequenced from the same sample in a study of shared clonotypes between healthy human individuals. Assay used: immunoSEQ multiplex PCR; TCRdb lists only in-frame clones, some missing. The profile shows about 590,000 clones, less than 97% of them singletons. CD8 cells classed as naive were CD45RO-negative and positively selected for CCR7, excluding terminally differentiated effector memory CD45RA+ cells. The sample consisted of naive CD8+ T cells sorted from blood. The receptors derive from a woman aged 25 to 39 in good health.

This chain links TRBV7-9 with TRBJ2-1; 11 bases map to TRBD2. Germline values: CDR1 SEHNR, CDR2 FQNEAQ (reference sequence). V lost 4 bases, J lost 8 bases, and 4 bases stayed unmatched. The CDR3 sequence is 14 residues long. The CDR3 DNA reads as TGTGCCAGCAGCTCAGGACTAGCGGGCCATGAGCAGTTCTTC. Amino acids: CASSSGLAGHEQFF.

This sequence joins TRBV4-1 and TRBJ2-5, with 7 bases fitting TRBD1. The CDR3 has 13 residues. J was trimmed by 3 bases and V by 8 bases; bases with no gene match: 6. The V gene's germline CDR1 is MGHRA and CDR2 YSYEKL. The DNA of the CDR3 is TGCGCCAGCGGTAGAGACAGGGAAGAGACCCAGTACTTC. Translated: CASGRDREETQYF.

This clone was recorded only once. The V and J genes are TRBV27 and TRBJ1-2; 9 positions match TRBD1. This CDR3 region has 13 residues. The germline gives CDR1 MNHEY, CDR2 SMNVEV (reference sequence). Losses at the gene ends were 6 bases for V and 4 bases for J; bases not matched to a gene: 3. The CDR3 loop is CASRTGGRYGYTF. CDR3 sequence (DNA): TGTGCCAGCAGAACAGGGGGCCGCTATGGCTACACCTTC.

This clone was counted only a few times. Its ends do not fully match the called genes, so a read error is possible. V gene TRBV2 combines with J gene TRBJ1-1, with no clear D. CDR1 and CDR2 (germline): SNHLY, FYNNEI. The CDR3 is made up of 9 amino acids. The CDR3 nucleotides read TGTGCCAGCAGCGAGTGGACGGTTTTT. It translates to CASSEWTVF.

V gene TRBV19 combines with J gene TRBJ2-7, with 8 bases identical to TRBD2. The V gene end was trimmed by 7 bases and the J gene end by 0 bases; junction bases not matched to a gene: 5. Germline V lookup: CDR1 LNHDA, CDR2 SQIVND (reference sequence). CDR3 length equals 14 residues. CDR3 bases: TGTGCCAGTAAGGGACTAGAAACCTCCTACGAGCAGTACTTC. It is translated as CASKGLETSYEQYF.

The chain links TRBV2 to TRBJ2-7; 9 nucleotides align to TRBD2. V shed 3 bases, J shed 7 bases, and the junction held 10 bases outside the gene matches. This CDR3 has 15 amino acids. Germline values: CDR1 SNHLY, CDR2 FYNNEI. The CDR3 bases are TGTGCCAGCAGTGACTCTAGCGGGGCGGGACTGGAGCAGTACTTC. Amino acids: CASSDSSGAGLEQYF.

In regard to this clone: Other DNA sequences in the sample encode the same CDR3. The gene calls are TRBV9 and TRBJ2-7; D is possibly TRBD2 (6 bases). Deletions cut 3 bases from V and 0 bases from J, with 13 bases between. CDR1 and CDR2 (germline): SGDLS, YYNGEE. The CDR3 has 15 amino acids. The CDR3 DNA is TGTGCCAGCAGCGCGGGACTGGCTCCCTCCTACGAGCAGTACTTC. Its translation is CASSAGLAPSYEQYF.

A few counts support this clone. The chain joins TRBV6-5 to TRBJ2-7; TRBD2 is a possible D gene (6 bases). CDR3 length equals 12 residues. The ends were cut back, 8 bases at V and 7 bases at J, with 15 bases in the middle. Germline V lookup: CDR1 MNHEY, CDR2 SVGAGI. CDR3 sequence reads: CASSPWGREQYF. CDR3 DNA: TGTGCCAGCTCTCCTTGGGGGAGGGAGCAGTACTTC.

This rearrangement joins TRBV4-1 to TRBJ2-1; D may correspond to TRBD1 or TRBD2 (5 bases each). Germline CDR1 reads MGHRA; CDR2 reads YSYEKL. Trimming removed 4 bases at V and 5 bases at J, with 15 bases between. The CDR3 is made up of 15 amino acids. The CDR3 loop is CASSLASGLNNEQFF. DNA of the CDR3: TGCGCCAGCAGCCTAGCTTCGGGGCTGAACAATGAGCAGTTCTTC.

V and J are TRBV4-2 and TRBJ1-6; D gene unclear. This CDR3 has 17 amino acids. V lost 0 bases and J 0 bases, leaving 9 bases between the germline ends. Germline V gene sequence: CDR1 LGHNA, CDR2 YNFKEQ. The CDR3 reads CASSQEAPSSYNSPLHF. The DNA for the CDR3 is TGTGCCAGCAGCCAAGAGGCCCCCAGCTCCTATAATTCACCCCTCCACTTT.

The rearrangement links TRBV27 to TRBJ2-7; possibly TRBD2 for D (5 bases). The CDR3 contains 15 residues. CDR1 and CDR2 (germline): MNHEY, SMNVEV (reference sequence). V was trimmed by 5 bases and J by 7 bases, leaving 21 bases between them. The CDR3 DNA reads TGTGCCAGCAGTCCACACGGTGGGCTTGGGGAGGAGCAGTACTTC. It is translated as CASSPHGGLGEEQYF.

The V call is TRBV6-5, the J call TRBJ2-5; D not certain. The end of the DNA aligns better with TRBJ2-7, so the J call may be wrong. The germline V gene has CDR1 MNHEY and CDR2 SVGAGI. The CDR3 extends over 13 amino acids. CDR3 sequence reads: CASSYSTLHEQYF. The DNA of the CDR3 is TGTGCCAGCAGTTACTCGACCCTACACGAGCAGTACTTC.

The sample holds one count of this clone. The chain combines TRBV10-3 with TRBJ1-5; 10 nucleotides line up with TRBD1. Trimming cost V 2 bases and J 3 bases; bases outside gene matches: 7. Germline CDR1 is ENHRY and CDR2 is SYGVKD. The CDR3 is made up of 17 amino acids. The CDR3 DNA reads TGTGCCATCAGTGAGACAGTCGGGACAGGGGACAATCAGCCCCAGCATTTT. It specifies CAISETVGTGDNQPQHF.

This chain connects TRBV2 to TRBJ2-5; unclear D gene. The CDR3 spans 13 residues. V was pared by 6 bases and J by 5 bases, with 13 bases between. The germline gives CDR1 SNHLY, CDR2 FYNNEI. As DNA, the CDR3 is TGTGCCAGCAGATTTACAGAATCTGAGACCCAGTACTTC. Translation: CASRFTESETQYF.

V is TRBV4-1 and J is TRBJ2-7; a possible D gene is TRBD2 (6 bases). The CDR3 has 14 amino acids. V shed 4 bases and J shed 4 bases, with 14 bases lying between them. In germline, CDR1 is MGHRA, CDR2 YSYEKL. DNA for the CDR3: TGCGCCAGCAGCCTCAGGGAGGAAGAGTACGAGCAGTACTTC. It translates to CASSLREEEYEQYF.

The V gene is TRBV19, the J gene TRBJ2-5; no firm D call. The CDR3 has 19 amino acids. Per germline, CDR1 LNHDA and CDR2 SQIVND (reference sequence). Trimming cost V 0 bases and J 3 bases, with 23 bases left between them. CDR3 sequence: CASSIDIAQTRMRKETQYF. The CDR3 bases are TGTGCCAGTAGTATAGATATCGCACAGACAAGGATGAGGAAAGAGACCCAGTACTTC.

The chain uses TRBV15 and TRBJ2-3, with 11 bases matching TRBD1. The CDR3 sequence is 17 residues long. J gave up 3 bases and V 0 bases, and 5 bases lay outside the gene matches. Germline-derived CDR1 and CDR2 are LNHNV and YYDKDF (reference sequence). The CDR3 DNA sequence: TGTGCCACCAGCAGAGATCTAGGACAGGGGGCTACAGATACGCAGTATTTT. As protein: CATSRDLGQGATDTQYF.

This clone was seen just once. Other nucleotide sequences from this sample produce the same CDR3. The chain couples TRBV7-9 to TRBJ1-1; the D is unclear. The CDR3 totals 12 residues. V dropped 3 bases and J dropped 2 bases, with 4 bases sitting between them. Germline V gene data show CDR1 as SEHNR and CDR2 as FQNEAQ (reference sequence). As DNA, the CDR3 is TGTGCCAGCAGCTTTCTAAACACTGAAGCTTTCTTT. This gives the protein CASSFLNTEAFF.

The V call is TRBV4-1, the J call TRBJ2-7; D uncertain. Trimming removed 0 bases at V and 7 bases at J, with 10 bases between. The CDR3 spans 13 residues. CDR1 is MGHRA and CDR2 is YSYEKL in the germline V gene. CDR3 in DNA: TGCGCCAGCAGCCAAGAGACAAGCTGGGAGCAGTACTTC. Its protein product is CASSQETSWEQYF.

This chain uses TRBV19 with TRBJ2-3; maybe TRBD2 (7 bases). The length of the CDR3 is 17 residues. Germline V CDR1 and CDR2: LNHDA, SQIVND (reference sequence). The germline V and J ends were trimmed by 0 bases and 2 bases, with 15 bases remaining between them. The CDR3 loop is CASSIDRGGRNTDTQYF. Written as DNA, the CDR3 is TGTGCCAGTAGTATAGATCGCGGGGGCAGAAACACAGATACGCAGTATTTT.

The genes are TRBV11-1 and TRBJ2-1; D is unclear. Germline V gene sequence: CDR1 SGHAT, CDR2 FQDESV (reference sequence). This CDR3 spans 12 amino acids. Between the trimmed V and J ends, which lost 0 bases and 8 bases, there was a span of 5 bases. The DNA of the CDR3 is TGTGCCAGCAGCTTAGCCGTCTATGAGCAGTTCTTC. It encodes CASSLAVYEQFF. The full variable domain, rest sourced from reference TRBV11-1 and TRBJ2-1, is EAEVAQSPRYKITEKSQAVAFWCDPISGHATLYWYRQILGQGPELLVQFQDESVVDDSQLPKDRFSAERLKGVDSTLKIQPAELGDSAMYLCASSLAVYEQFFGPGTRLTVL.

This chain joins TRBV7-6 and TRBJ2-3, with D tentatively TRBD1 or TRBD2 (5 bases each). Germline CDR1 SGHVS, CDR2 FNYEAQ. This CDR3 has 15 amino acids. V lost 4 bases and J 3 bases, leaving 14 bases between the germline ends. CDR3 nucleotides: TGTGCCAGCAGCTGGGGCGGCGGGCGGACAGATACGCAGTATTTT. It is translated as CASSWGGGRTDTQYF.

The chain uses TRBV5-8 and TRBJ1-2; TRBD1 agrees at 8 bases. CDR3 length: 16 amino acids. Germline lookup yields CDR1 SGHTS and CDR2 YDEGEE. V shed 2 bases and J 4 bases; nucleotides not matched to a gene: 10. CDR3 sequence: CASSFPPRTGIYGYTF. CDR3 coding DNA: TGTGCCAGCAGCTTTCCACCTCGGACAGGGATCTATGGCTACACCTTC.

The CDR3 loop reads CASRAGESYEQYF. In DNA form, the CDR3 reads TGTGCCAGCAGGGCGGGGGAGTCCTACGAGCAGTACTTC. V gene TRBV28 combines with J gene TRBJ2-5; 7 positions match TRBD2. The J call may be mistaken, given a closer DNA end match to TRBJ2-7. The germline V gene encodes CDR1 MDHEN and CDR2 SYDVKM. The CDR3 loop spans 13 amino acids.

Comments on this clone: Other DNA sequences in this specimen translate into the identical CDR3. The CDR3 reads CSVVPTGTRNTEAFF. The CDR3 DNA is TGCAGCGTTGTTCCAACAGGGACGAGGAACACTGAAGCTTTCTTT. The chain is built from TRBV29-1 and TRBJ1-1; D might be TRBD1 (6 bases). The CDR3 length is 15 residues. V lost 4 bases to trimming and J lost 1 base, with 16 bases between them. Germline CDR1 is SQVTM and CDR2 is ANQGSEA.

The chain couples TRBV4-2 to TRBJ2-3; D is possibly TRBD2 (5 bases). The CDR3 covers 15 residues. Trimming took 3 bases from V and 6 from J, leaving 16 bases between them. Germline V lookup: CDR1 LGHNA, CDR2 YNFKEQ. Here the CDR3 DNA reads TGTGCCAGCAGCCATCTAGAGGGTAGGGCTGATACGCAGTATTTT. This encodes CASSHLEGRADTQYF.

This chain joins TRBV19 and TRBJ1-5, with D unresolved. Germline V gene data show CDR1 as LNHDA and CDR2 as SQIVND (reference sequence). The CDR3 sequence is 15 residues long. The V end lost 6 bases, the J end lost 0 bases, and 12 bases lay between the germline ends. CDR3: CASSPEVYSNQPQHF. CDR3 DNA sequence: TGTGCCAGTAGCCCAGAGGTGTATAGCAATCAGCCCCAGCATTTT.

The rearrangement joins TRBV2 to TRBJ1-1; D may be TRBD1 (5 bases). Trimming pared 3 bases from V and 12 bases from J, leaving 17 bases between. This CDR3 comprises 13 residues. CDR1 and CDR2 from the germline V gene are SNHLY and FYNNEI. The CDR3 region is CASSDTGPPRPFF. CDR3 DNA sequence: TGTGCCAGCAGTGACACGGGACCCCCGAGGCCTTTCTTT.

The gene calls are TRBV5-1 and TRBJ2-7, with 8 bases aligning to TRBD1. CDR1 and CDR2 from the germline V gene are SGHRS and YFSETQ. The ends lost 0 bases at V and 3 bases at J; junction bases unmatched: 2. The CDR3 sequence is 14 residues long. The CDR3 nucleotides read TGCGCCAGCAGCTTGGCCGGACAGGGCTACGAGCAGTACTTC. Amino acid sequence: CASSLAGQGYEQYF.

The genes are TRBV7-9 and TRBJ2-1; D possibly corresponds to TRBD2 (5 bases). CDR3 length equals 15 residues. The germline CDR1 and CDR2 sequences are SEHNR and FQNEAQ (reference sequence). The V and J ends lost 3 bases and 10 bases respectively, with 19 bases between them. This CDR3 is CASSFSGNGWLEQFF. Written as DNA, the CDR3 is TGTGCCAGCAGCTTCTCCGGGAATGGTTGGTTAGAGCAGTTCTTC.

The CDR3 bases are TGTGCCACCAGCATAGGGACCTCCTACGAGCAGTACTTC. It translates to CATSIGTSYEQYF. V and J are TRBV15 and TRBJ2-7; D is possibly TRBD1 or TRBD2 (5 bases each). The CDR3 has 13 amino acids. The germline gives CDR1 LNHNV, CDR2 YYDKDF (reference sequence). V lost 4 bases to trimming and J lost 0 bases, with 7 bases between them.

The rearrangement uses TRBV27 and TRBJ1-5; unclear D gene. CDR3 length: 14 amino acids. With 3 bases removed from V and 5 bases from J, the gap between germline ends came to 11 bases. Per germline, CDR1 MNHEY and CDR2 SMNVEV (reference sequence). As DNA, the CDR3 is TGTGCCAGCAGTTTCGCCGGTTCCGATCAGCCCCAGCATTTT. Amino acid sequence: CASSFAGSDQPQHF.